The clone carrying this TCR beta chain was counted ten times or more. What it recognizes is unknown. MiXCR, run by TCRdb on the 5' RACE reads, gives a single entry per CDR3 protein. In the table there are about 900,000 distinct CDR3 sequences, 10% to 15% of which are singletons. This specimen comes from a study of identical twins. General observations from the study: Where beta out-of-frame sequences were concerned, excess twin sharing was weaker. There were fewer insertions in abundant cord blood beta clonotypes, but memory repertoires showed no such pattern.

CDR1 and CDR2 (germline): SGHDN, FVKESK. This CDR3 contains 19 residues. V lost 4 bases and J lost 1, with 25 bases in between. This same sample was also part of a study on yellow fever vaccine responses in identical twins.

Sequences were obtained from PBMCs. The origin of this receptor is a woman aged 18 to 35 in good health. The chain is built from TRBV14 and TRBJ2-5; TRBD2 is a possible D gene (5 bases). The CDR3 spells CASSLNPWMVREPQETQYF. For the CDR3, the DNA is TGTGCCAGCAGCCTCAACCCGTGGATGGTTCGGGAACCCCAAGAGACCCAGTACTTC.